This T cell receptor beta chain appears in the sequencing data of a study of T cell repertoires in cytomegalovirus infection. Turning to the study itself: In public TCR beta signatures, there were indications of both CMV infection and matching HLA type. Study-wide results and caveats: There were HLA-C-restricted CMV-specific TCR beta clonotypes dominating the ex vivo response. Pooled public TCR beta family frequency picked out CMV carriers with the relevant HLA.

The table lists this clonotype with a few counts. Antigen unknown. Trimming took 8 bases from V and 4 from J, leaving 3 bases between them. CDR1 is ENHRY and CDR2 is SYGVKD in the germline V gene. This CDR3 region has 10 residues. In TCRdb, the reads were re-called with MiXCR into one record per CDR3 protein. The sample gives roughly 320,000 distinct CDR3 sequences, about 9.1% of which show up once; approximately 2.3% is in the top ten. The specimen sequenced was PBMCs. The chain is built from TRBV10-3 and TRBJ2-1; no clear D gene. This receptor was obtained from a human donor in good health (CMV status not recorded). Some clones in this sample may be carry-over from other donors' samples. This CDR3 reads CAIGYNEQFF. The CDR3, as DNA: TGTGCCATCGGTTACAATGAGCAGTTCTTC.